Described below is a single TCR beta chain sequence and its context. Its antigen is unidentified. The entry originates in a study of shared clonotypes between healthy human individuals. Whole-study findings and limits: Between a handful of donors, naive CD4 clonotypes were shared at a level of approximately 5%.

In the naive CD8 group, cells lacked CD45RO and were positively selected for CCR7, so terminally differentiated effector memory CD45RA+ cells were left out. J was trimmed by 10 bases and V by 7 bases; bases with no gene match: 9. Germline values: CDR1 GTSNPN, CDR2 SVGIG (reference sequence). The CDR3 has 11 residues. Sequenced by immunoSEQ multiplex PCR; TCRdb stores in-frame clones only, minus some. The top ten clones hold under 1.5% of a sample with around 2,000,000 clones, about 95% of them seen once. The receptor's source is a man younger than 35 in good health. The sample comprised naive CD8+ T cells sorted from blood. This rearrangement joins TRBV30 to TRBJ1-2; 7 positions agree with TRBD1. The CDR3 coding sequence is TGTGCCTTGCTCGGGACAGCCCTCTACACCTTC. Its protein product is CALLGTALYTF.